The 11 T cell receptor beta chains given below trace back to one sample, sequenced in a study of blood T cell repertoires in COVID-19. Assay: immunoSEQ multiplex PCR; the TCRdb copy retains only in-frame clones and omits some. The data show 200,000 to 250,000 clones, around 90% seen once. The sequencing sample was made of PBMCs or T cells enriched from blood (not recorded which). The receptors shown here come from a woman aged 30 to 39 who had been exposed to COVID-19.

The J gene is TRBJ2-7, the V gene TRBV12-3 or TRBV12-4, with D maybe TRBD1 (5 bases). This CDR3 spans 12 amino acids. With 8 bases removed from V and 2 bases from J, the gap between germline ends came to 10 bases. The CDR3 reads CASQTDTYEQYF. In nucleotides, the CDR3 is TGTGCCAGCCAGACGGACACCTACGAGCAGTACTTC.

The genes are TRBV3-1 (or the pseudogene TRBV3-2) and TRBJ2-7; 9 nucleotides line up with TRBD1. This CDR3 has 14 amino acids. CDR1 LGHDT and CDR2 YNNKEL come from the germline V gene (reference sequence). The junction had 6 bases not matched to a gene; V was cut back by 4 bases and J by 5 bases. The CDR3 DNA follows: TGTGCCAGCAGCCCCGGACAGGGGTTCCACGAGCAGTACTTC. This gives the protein CASSPGQGFHEQYF.

The chain combines TRBV2 with TRBJ2-7, with TRBD1 identical over 7 bases. The germline gives CDR1 SNHLY, CDR2 FYNNEI. CDR3 length equals 15 residues. Trimming cost V 5 bases and J 3 bases; bases outside gene matches: 10. Written as DNA, the CDR3 is TGTGCCAGCAGTTATTCCGGGACAGAGCTCTACGAGCAGTACTTC. Translated, it gives CASSYSGTELYEQYF.

The gene calls are TRBV5-4 and TRBJ2-1; 11 nucleotides line up with TRBD2. The junction had 7 bases not matched to a gene; V was cut back by 4 bases and J by 4 bases. CDR1 is SGHNT and CDR2 is YYREEE in the germline V gene (reference sequence). The CDR3 is 16 amino acids. The CDR3: CASSPSTSGRYNEQFF. The CDR3 bases are TGTGCCAGCAGCCCAAGTACTAGCGGGAGATACAATGAGCAGTTCTTC. Variable domain in full (rest from reference TRBV5-4 and TRBJ2-1): ETGVTQSPTHLIKTRGQQVTLRCSSQSGHNTVSWYQQALGQGPQFIFQYYREEENGRGNFPPRFSGLQFPNYSSELNVNALELDDSALYLCASSPSTSGRYNEQFFGPGTRLTVL.

The chain is built from TRBV2 and TRBJ2-1; 10 bases line up with TRBD1. The ends lost 9 bases at V and 7 bases at J; junction bases unmatched: 9. Germline loops: CDR1 SNHLY, CDR2 FYNNEI. The CDR3 totals 14 residues. As DNA, the CDR3 is TGTGCCAGTACCCGACAGGGGGCAGTAAATGAGCAGTTCTTC. This gives the protein CASTRQGAVNEQFF.

This clone was seen only once. The V call is TRBV11-2, the J call TRBJ1-6; D perhaps matches TRBD1 (5 bases). Germline CDR1 reads SGHAT; CDR2 reads FQNNGV. The V and J ends lost 4 bases and 7 bases respectively, with 11 bases between them. This CDR3 has 14 amino acids. This CDR3 is CASSSPGGNSPLHF. CDR3 in DNA: TGTGCCAGCAGCTCCCCGGGGGGAAATTCACCCCTCCACTTT.

V usage is TRBV28 and J usage is TRBJ1-5, with D possibly matching TRBD1 (5 bases). The length of the CDR3 is 16 residues. Germline loops: CDR1 MDHEN, CDR2 SYDVKM. The ends were cut back, 4 bases at V and 2 bases at J, with 15 bases in the middle. As DNA, the CDR3 is TGTGCCAGCAGTTCCCTCCTAGGCAGGGGCAATCAGCCCCAGCATTTT. It codes for CASSSLLGRGNQPQHF. The complete variable domain, with remaining parts taken from reference TRBV28 and TRBJ1-5, reads DVKVTQSSRYLVKRTGEKVFLECVQDMDHENMFWYRQDPGLGLRLIYFSYDVKMKEKGDIPEGYSVSREKKERFSLILESASTNQTSMYLCASSSLLGRGNQPQHFGDGTRLSIL.

The chain joins TRBV19 to TRBJ2-7; unclear D gene. Germline V gene data show CDR1 as LNHDA and CDR2 as SQIVND (reference sequence). This CDR3 spans 14 amino acids. V was pared by 6 bases and J by 2 bases, with 14 bases between. The CDR3 protein is CASSISGGTYEQYF. Here the CDR3 DNA reads TGTGCCAGTAGCATATCCGGCGGTACCTACGAGCAGTACTTC.

The gene calls are TRBV27 and TRBJ2-1, with TRBD2 matching over 9 bases. V lost 2 bases to trimming and J lost 7 bases; unmatched junction nucleotides: 6. CDR1 is MNHEY and CDR2 is SMNVEV in the germline V gene (reference sequence). The CDR3 length is 15 residues. CDR3 bases: TGTGCCAGCAGTTTACTAGCGGGGTCCGGGAATGAGCAGTTCTTC. Its translation is CASSLLAGSGNEQFF.

The chain is built from TRBV10-2 and TRBJ1-1, with 8 bases matching TRBD1. In germline, CDR1 is WSHSY, CDR2 SAAADI. The length of the CDR3 is 14 residues. The junction had 9 bases not matched to a gene; V was cut back by 7 bases and J by 5 bases. The CDR3: CASKKTGADTEAFF. DNA of the CDR3: TGCGCCAGCAAGAAGACAGGGGCGGATACTGAAGCTTTCTTT.

The rearrangement joins TRBV5-1 to TRBJ2-5, with 8 bases aligning to TRBD2. The germline V gene has CDR1 SGHRS and CDR2 YFSETQ. This CDR3 has 15 amino acids. Losses at the gene ends were 2 bases for V and 4 bases for J; bases not matched to a gene: 7. The CDR3 loop reads CASSFSGGTGETQYF. The CDR3 DNA is TGCGCCAGCAGCTTTTCGGGAGGGACTGGAGAGACCCAGTACTTC.